The present T cell receptor (beta chain) was sequenced within a study of blood T cell repertoires in COVID-19. Overall study: Sources were T cells, B-cell-depleted T cells, or PBMCs; the material itself was cDNA or gDNA.

Authors' methods: The authors estimated nucleated cell counts from reference gene primer amplification. Sequencing was performed with immunoSEQ multiplex PCR; in TCRdb, only in-frame clones are kept and a portion is missing. Clone size and V and J calls were adopted from that table, with D and trimming inferred from the DNA. This table has 400,000 to 550,000 clones, about 89% appearing once. The CDR3 runs 16 residues. V was shortened by 4 bases and J by 1 base, with 12 bases between the two germline ends. Germline CDR1 and CDR2: SGHRS and YFSETQ. The V call is TRBV5-1, the J call TRBJ1-6; TRBD1 might be the D (6 bases). This sequence was found in a woman aged 30 to 39 with acute or convalescent COVID-19. Source material: peripheral blood. The CDR3 DNA reads TGCGCCAGCAGCCCATTGGACAGTTCCTATAATTCACCCCTCCACTTT. It translates to CASSPLDSSYNSPLHF.